These 14 T cell receptor beta chains originate from one sample sequenced in a study of shared clonotypes between healthy human individuals. The method was immunoSEQ multiplex PCR; TCRdb's version includes in-frame clones alone and lacks a portion of them. The sample lists about 2.4 million clones, roughly 93% occurring once. The sample taken for sequencing was naive CD4+ T cells from PBMCs. Subset described: CD45RA+ positively selected. The receptors shown here come from a man aged 18 to 30 in good health. Some clones in this sample may be carry-over from other donors' samples.

The gene calls are TRBV11-3 and TRBJ2-3; 7 nucleotides align to TRBD1. This CDR3 is 14 amino acids long. Germline CDR1 reads SGHNT; CDR2 reads YENEEA. The junction had 3 bases not matched to a gene; V was cut back by 6 bases and J by 0 bases. CDR3 region: CASRQGSSTDTQYF. The CDR3, as DNA: TGTGCCAGCAGACAGGGGAGTAGCACAGATACGCAGTATTTT.

The V gene is TRBV5-4, the J gene TRBJ2-5; no reliable D call. Germline assignment: CDR1 SGHNT and CDR2 YYREEE (reference sequence). The V and J ends lost 6 bases and 0 bases respectively, with 6 bases between them. This CDR3 contains 12 residues. The CDR3 bases are TGTGCCAGCACCCGGGACCAAGAGACCCAGTACTTC. Its protein product is CASTRDQETQYF. The variable domain in full, completed from reference TRBV5-4 and TRBJ2-5, reads ETGVTQSPTHLIKTRGQQVTLRCSSQSGHNTVSWYQQALGQGPQFIFQYYREEENGRGNFPPRFSGLQFPNYSSELNVNALELDDSALYLCASTRDQETQYFGPGTRLLVL.

The chain has TRBV6-1 and TRBJ2-3; D perhaps matches TRBD2 (6 bases). CDR3 size: 14 residues. V was cut by 4 bases and J by 5 bases, with 13 bases left in between. CDR1 MNHNS and CDR2 SASEGT come from the germline V gene. The CDR3, as DNA: TGTGCCAGCAGTGTAGGATGGGGAGGAGATACGCAGTATTTT. Encoded protein: CASSVGWGGDTQYF.

The chain joins TRBV27 to TRBJ1-5, with a tentative D call TRBD1 (6 bases). The germline gives CDR1 MNHEY, CDR2 SMNVEV (reference sequence). The V end lost 4 bases, the J end lost 5 bases, and 15 bases lay between the germline ends. The CDR3 has 15 residues. The CDR3 loop reads CASSWGALRDQPQHF. CDR3 DNA sequence: TGTGCCAGCAGTTGGGGGGCACTCCGGGATCAGCCCCAGCATTTT.

The chain has TRBV6-6 and TRBJ1-2, with D tentatively TRBD1 (5 bases). Per the germline V gene, CDR1 is MNHNY and CDR2 is SVGAGI (reference sequence). CDR3 length: 15 amino acids. Trimming removed 2 bases from V and 5 bases from J, with 15 bases in between. Written as DNA, the CDR3 is TGTGCCAGCAGTTACCAGATAGGAGGGGTGTATGGCTACACCTTC. Translated: CASSYQIGGVYGYTF.

The V call is TRBV25-1, the J call TRBJ2-2; 8 nucleotides line up with TRBD1. Germline V gene sequence: CDR1 MGHDK, CDR2 SYGVNS. Germline trimming cut 1 base from V and 5 bases from J; bases unmatched to any gene: 9. The CDR3 is made up of 17 amino acids. CDR3 DNA sequence: TGTGCCAGCAGTGAATTGGGCAGGGGGCAGGGGACCGGGGAGCTGTTTTTT. This encodes CASSELGRGQGTGELFF.

The V call is TRBV4-1, the J call TRBJ2-1, with D hard to call. The CDR3 has 18 residues. The V and J ends lost 1 base and 0 bases respectively, with 16 bases between them. Germline V gene lookup returns CDR1 MGHRA and CDR2 YSYEKL. This CDR3 reads CASSQGKLKGISYNEQFF. The CDR3 DNA follows: TGCGCCAGCAGCCAAGGGAAGTTGAAAGGGATCTCCTACAATGAGCAGTTCTTC.

CDR3 coding DNA: TGTGCCAGCAGTTTCGGCGGGGGGACAGAGAGCACAGATACGCAGTATTTT. Amino acid sequence: CASSFGGGTESTDTQYF. The rearrangement links TRBV9 to TRBJ2-3; possible D gene TRBD2, 8 bases. The V gene's germline CDR1 is SGDLS and CDR2 YYNGEE. CDR3 length: 17 amino acids. Trimming removed 5 bases at V and 0 bases at J, with 19 bases between.

This rearrangement joins TRBV6-1 to TRBJ1-1; no clear D. The CDR3 spans 15 residues. The V gene lost 4 bases and the J gene lost 2 bases, with 14 bases spanning the gap. Germline assignment: CDR1 MNHNS and CDR2 SASEGT. The CDR3 nucleotides are TGTGCCAGCAGTGCCCCCGGCGGGCAAAACACTGAAGCTTTCTTT. Translating gives CASSAPGGQNTEAFF.

The CDR3 loop reads CASTPGAGDNEQFF. The DNA for the CDR3 is TGTGCCAGCACCCCAGGGGCGGGAGACAATGAGCAGTTCTTC. The chain links TRBV7-9 to TRBJ2-1; a possible D gene is TRBD2 (7 bases). The CDR3 length is 14 residues. V was pared by 7 bases and J by 5 bases, with 15 bases between. The germline V gene encodes CDR1 SEHNR and CDR2 FQNEAQ (reference sequence).

In regard to this clone: The sample carries other DNA sequences with the same CDR3. The chain links TRBV9 to TRBJ2-5; perhaps TRBD2 as D (7 bases). The CDR3 has 13 amino acids. Trimming pared 3 bases from V and 5 bases from J, leaving 11 bases between. Germline V gene lookup returns CDR1 SGDLS and CDR2 YYNGEE. CDR3 sequence (DNA): TGTGCCAGCAGCGCACAGGGAGGGGAGACCCAGTACTTC. It specifies CASSAQGGETQYF.

V gene TRBV7-9 combines with J gene TRBJ1-2, with D tentatively TRBD1 (5 bases). Per germline, CDR1 SEHNR and CDR2 FQNEAQ (reference sequence). Trimming removed 1 base from V and 1 base from J, with 13 bases in between. The CDR3 has 16 amino acids. Written as DNA, the CDR3 is TGTGCCAGCAGCTTAGTTGGCAGGGCGGGTAACTATGGCTACACCTTC. It is translated as CASSLVGRAGNYGYTF. Supplemented by reference TRBV7-9 and TRBJ1-2, the full variable domain reads DTGVSQNPRHKITKRGQNVTFRCDPISEHNRLYWYRQTLGQGPEFLTYFQNEAQLEKSRLLSDRFSAERPKGSFSTLEIQRTEQGDSAMYLCASSLVGRAGNYGYTFGSGTRLTVV.

This chain connects TRBV19 to TRBJ1-1; 8 nucleotides align to TRBD1. This CDR3 region has 14 residues. Unmatched junction bases numbered 13, after V lost 8 bases and J lost 8 bases. Germline V gene data show CDR1 as LNHDA and CDR2 as SQIVND (reference sequence). The CDR3: CASRNEGGTGEAFF. The CDR3 nucleotides are TGTGCCAGTCGAAATGAGGGGGGGACAGGCGAAGCTTTCTTT.

The CDR3 nucleotides read TGTGCCAGCAGACCCCTAACAGAGAGGACAGGGTTCTACACTGAAGCTTTCTTT. Translated, it gives CASRPLTERTGFYTEAFF. The chain carries TRBV28 and TRBJ1-1, with 8 bases that match TRBD1. V was pared by 6 bases and J by 3 bases, with 18 bases of the junction left unmatched. This CDR3 contains 18 residues. The V gene's germline CDR1 is MDHEN and CDR2 SYDVKM.